A single TCR beta chain is shown here with its context. Per the original methods: Nucleated cell counts were estimated from reference gene primer amplification. Using immunoSEQ multiplex PCR, the repertoire was profiled, and TCRdb retains in-frame clones only, with some absent. That table supplies the V and J calls and clone size; D and trimming were determined from the DNA. In the table there are 200,000 to 250,000 clones, 82% of which are singletons. Membership in each cohort depended on participant-reported clinical history. Germline V gene data show CDR1 as MNHEY and CDR2 as SVGEGT. The CDR3 length is 15 residues. V was pared by 0 bases and J by 4 bases, with 12 bases between. This entry comes from a study of blood T cell repertoires in COVID-19. Study as a whole: Sample material is recorded as cDNA or gDNA derived from T cells, B-cell-depleted T cells, or PBMCs.

Sample: PBMCs or T cells enriched from blood (not recorded which). V usage is TRBV6-2 or TRBV6-3 and J usage is TRBJ1-1, with D possibly TRBD1 on 5 matching bases. This TCR came from a woman in her sixties who had recovered from COVID-19. The CDR3 coding sequence is TGTGCCAGCAGTTACTCGAAAGGGGTCGGCACTGAAGCTTTCTTT. Translating it yields CASSYSKGVGTEAFF.